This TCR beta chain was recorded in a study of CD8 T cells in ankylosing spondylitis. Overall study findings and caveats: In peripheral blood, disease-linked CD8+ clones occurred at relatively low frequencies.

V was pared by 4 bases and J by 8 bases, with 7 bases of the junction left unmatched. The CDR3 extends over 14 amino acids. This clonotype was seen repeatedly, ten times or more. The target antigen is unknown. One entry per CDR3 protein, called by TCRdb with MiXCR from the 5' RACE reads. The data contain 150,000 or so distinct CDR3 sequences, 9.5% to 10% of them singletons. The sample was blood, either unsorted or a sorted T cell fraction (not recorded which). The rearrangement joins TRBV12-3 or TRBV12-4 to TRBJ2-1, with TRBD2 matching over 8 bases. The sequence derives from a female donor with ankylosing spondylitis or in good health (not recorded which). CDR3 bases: TGTGCCAGCAGTTCGAGCGGGAGTTTGGATGAGCAGTTCTTC. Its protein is CASSSSGSLDEQFF.